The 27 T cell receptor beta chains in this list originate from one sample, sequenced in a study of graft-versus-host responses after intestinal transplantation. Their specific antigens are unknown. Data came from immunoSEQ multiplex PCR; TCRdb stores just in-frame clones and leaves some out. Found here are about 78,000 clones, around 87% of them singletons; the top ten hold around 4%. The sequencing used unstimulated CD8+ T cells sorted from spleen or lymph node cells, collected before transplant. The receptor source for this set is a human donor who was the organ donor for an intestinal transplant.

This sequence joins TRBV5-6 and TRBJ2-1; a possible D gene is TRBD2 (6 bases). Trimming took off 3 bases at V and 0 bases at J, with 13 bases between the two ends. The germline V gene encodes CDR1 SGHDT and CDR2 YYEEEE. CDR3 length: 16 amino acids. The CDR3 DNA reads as TGTGCCAGCAGCTGGCGGGGTCCCCGCTCCTACAATGAGCAGTTCTTC. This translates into CASSWRGPRSYNEQFF.

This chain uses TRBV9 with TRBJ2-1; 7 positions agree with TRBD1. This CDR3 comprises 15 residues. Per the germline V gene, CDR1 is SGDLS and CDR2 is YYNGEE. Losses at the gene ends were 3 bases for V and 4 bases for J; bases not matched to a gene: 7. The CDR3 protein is CASSATGTVYNEQFF. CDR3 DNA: TGTGCCAGCAGCGCTACCGGGACAGTTTACAATGAGCAGTTCTTC. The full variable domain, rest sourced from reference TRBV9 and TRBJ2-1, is DSGVTQTPKHLITATGQRVTLRCSPRSGDLSVYWYQQSLDQGLQFLIQYYNGEERAKGNILERFSAQQFPDLHSELNLSSLELGDSALYFCASSATGTVYNEQFFGPGTRLTVL.

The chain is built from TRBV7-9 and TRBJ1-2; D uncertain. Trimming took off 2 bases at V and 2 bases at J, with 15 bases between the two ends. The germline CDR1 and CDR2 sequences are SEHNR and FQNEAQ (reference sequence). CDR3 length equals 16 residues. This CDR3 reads CASSLSSEGGNYGYTF. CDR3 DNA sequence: TGTGCCAGCAGCTTATCGTCTGAGGGAGGGAACTATGGCTACACCTTC.

CDR3 amino acids: CASSLAGQINSNQPQHF. CDR3 DNA: TGTGCCAGCAGCTTAGCGGGGCAGATCAATAGCAATCAGCCCCAGCATTTT. This chain joins TRBV7-9 and TRBJ1-5; tentative D call: TRBD1 (5 bases). Germline V gene lookup returns CDR1 SEHNR and CDR2 FQNEAQ (reference sequence). Trimming pared 0 bases from V and 0 bases from J, leaving 12 bases between. There are 17 residues in the CDR3.

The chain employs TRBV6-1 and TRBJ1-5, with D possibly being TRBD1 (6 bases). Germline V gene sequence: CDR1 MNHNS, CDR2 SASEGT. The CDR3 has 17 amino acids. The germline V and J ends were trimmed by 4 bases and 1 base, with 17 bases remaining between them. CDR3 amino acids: CASSGLRGAWSNQPQHF. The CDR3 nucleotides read TGTGCCAGCAGTGGACTCAGGGGCGCGTGGAGCAATCAGCCCCAGCATTTT.

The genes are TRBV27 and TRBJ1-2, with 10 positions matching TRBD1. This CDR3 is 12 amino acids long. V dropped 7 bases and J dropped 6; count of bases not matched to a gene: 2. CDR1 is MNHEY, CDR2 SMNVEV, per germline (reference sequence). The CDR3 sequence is CASKTGGDGYTF. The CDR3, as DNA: TGTGCCAGCAAGACAGGGGGCGATGGCTACACCTTC.

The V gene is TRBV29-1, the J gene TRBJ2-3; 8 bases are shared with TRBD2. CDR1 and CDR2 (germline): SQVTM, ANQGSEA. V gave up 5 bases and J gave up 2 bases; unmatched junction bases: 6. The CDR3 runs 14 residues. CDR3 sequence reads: CSVWGGGPTDTQYF. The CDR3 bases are TGCAGCGTTTGGGGCGGGGGGCCCACAGATACGCAGTATTTT.

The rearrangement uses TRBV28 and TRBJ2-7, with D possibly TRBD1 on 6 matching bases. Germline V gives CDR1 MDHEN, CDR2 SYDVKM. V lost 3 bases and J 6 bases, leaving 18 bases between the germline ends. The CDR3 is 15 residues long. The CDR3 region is CASSFPRGRTGEQYV. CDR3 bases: TGTGCCAGCAGTTTTCCCAGGGGCAGAACGGGCGAGCAGTACGTC.

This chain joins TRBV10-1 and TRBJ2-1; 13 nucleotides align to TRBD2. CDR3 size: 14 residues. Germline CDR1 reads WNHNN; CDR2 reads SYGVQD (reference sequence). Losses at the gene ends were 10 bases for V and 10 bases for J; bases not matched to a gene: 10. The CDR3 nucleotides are TGCGCCACCTCTTCTGGGACTAGCGGGGAAGAGCAGTTCTTC. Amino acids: CATSSGTSGEEQFF.

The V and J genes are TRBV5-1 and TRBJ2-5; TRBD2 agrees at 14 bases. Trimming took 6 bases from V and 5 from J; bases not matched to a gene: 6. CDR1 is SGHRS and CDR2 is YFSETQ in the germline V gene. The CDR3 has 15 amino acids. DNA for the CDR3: TGCGCCAGCACGACTAGCGGGGGGGCTGGCGAGACCCAGTACTTC. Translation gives CASTTSGGAGETQYF.

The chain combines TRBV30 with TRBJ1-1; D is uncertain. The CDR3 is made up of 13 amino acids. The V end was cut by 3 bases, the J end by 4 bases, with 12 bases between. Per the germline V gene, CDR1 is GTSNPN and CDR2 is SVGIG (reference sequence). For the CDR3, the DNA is TGTGCCTGGAGAAATCCCGCGGGCACTGAAGCTTTCTTT. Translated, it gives CAWRNPAGTEAFF.

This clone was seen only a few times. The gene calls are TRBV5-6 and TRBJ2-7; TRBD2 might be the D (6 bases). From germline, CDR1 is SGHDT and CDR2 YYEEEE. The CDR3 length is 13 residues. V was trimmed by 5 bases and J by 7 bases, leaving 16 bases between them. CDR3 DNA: TGTGCCAGCAGGGGGGGAGGAGCACGGGAGCAGTACGTC. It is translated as CASRGGGAREQYV.

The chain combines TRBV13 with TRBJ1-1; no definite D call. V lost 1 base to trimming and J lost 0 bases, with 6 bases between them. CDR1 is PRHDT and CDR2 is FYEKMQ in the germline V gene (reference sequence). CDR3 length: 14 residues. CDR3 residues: CASSLVVVNTEAFF. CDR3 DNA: TGTGCCAGCAGCTTAGTGGTAGTGAACACTGAAGCTTTCTTT.

As DNA, the CDR3 is TGTGCCAGCAGTTCCCACAATCGGGACAGGGAAAAAGCTTTCTTT. Translated, it gives CASSSHNRDREKAFF. The J gene is TRBJ1-1, the V gene TRBV27, with 9 nucleotides matching TRBD1. The V and J ends lost 4 bases and 9 bases, in that order; junction bases with no gene match: 12. This CDR3 has 15 residues. Germline assignment: CDR1 MNHEY and CDR2 SMNVEV (reference sequence).

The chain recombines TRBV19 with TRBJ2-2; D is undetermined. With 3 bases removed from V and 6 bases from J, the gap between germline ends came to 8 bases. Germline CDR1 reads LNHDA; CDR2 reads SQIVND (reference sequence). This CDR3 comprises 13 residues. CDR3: CASSISLAGELFF. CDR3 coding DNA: TGTGCCAGTAGTATTAGTCTCGCCGGGGAGCTGTTTTTT.

The CDR3 sequence is CASSLDGASGSYEQYV. CDR3 in DNA: TGCGCCAGCAGCTTGGATGGGGCTAGCGGCTCCTACGAGCAGTACGTC. The chain joins TRBV5-1 to TRBJ2-7; 7 nucleotides agree with TRBD2. With 0 bases clipped from V and 0 bases from J, the junction kept 6 bases outside the gene matches. The germline gives CDR1 SGHRS, CDR2 YFSETQ. The CDR3 has 16 residues.

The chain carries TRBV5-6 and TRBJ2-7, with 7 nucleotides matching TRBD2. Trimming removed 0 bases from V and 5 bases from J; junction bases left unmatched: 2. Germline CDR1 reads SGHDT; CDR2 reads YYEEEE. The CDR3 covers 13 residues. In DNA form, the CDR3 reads TGTGCCAGCAGCTTGGGAGGGAGGGACGAGCAGTACGTC. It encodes CASSLGGRDEQYV.

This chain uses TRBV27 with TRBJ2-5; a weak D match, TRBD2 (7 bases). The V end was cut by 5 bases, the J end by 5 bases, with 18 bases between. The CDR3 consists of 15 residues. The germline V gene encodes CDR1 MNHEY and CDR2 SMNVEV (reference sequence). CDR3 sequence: CASSPIGGAVETQYF. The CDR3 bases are TGTGCCAGCAGTCCCATTGGGGGGGCGGTGGAGACCCAGTACTTC.

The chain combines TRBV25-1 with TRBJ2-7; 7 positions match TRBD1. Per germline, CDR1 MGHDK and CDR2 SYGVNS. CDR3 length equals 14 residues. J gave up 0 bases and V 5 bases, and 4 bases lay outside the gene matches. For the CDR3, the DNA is TGTGCCAGCAGTACAGGGGAGAGCTCCTACGAGCAGTACGTC. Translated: CASSTGESSYEQYV.

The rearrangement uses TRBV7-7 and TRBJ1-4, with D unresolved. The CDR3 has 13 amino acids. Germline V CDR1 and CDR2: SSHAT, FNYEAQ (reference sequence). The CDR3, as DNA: TGTGCTAGCCGGAGTTCCCTTAGTGAAAAACTGTTTTTT. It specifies CASRSSLSEKLFF.

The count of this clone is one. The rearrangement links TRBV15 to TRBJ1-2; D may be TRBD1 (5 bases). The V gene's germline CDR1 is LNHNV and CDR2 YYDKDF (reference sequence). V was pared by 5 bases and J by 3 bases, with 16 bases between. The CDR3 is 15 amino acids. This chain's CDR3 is CATSPTRQSYYGYTF. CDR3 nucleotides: TGTGCCACCAGCCCAACCCGACAGAGTTACTATGGCTACACCTTC.

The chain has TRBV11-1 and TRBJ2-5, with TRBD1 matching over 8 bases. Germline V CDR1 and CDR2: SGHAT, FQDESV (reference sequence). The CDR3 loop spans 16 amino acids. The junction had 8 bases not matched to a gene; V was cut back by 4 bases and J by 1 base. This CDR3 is CASSSGTGRRQETQYF. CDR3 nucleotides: TGTGCCAGCAGCTCCGGGACAGGAAGACGCCAAGAGACCCAGTACTTC.

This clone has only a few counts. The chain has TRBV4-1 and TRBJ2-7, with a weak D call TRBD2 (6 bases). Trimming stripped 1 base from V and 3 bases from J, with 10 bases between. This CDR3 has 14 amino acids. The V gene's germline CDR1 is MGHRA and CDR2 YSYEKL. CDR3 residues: CASSQGLGNYEQYV. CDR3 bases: TGCGCCAGCAGCCAAGGACTAGGAAACTACGAGCAGTACGTC.

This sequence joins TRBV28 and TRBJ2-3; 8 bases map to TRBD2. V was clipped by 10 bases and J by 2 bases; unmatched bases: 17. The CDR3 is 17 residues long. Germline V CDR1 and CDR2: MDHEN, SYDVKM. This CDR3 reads CATRTYRAGAHTDTQYF. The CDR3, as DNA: TGTGCCACAAGAACGTACCGAGCGGGGGCCCACACAGATACGCAGTATTTT.

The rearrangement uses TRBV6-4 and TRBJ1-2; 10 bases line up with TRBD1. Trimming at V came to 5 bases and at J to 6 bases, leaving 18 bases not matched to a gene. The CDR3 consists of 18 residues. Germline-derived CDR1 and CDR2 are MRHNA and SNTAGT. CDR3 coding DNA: TGTGCCAGCAGTAATACACCGGGACAGGGGTTTGTCAGTGATGGCTACACCTTC. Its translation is CASSNTPGQGFVSDGYTF.

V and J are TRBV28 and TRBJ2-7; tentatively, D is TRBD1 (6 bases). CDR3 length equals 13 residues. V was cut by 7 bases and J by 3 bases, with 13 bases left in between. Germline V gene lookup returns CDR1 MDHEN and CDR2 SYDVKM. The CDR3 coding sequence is TGTGCCAGCACCGGTGGGACAAACTACGAGCAGTACGTC. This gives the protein CASTGGTNYEQYV.

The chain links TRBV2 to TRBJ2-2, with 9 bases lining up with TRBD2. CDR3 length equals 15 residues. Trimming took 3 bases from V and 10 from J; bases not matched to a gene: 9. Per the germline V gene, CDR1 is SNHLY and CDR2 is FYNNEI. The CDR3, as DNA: TGTGCCAGCAGTGAGGCTAGCGGGGTGTACGCGGAGCTGTTTTTT. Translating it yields CASSEASGVYAELFF.